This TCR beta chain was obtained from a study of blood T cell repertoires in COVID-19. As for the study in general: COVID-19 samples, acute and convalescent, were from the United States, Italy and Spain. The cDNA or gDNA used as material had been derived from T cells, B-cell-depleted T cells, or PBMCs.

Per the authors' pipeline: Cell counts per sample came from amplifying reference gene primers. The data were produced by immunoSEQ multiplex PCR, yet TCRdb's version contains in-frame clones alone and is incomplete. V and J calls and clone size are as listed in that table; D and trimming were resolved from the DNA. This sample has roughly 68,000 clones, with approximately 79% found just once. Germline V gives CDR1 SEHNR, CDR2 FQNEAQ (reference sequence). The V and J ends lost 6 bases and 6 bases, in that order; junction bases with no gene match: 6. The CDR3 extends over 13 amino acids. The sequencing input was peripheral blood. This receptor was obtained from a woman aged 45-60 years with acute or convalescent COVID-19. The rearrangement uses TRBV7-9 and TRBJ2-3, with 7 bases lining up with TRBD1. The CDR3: CASRSGTADTQYF. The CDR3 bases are TGTGCCAGCAGATCCGGGACAGCGGATACGCAGTATTTT.